This T cell receptor beta chain was identified in a study of Ad26.COV2.S vaccination and SARS-CoV-2 variants. In the study overall: The donor was enrolled in the Ad26.COV2.S arm of the COV1001 trial. In the study, Ad26.COV2.S was injected intramuscularly once, or twice 56 days apart.

A word on this clone: The antigen remains undetermined.

Study-level points and caveats: Placebo recipients and vaccine recipients were similar in non-spike TCR breadth.

Using immunoSEQ multiplex PCR, the repertoire was profiled, and TCRdb retains in-frame clones only, with some absent. The profile shows roughly 380,000 clones, about 85% of them singletons. Documented treatment: over 15 received Ad26.COV2.S at low or high dose, single or two shots; several received placebo; per-sample allocation not given. Day 63 after the first vaccine or placebo injection was the time point for sampling. Wuhan-strain spike was delivered by a replication-incompetent Ad26 vector. This clonotype was sampled from a person between 18 and 65 years old who received the Ad26.COV2.S COVID-19 vaccine or a placebo. The sequencing used peripheral blood, collected in a trial of Ad26.COV2.S vaccine versus placebo.

In DNA, the CDR3 is TGTGCCAGTAGTATGGTCAGCGGAGCTTCCTACGAGCAGTACTTC. Its translation: CASSMVSGASYEQYF. The chain links TRBV19 to TRBJ2-7; the D gene is possibly TRBD2 (5 bases). Trimming left V 3 bases short and J 1 base short, with 13 bases between. The CDR3 loop spans 15 amino acids. CDR1 and CDR2 from the germline V gene are LNHDA and SQIVND (reference sequence). Full variable domain (outside the CDR3, taken from reference TRBV19 and TRBJ2-7): DGGITQSPKYLFRKEGQNVTLSCEQNLNHDAMYWYRQDPGQGLRLIYYSQIVNDFQKGDIAEGYSVSREKKESFPLTVTSAQKNPTAFYLCASSMVSGASYEQYFGPGTRLTVT.